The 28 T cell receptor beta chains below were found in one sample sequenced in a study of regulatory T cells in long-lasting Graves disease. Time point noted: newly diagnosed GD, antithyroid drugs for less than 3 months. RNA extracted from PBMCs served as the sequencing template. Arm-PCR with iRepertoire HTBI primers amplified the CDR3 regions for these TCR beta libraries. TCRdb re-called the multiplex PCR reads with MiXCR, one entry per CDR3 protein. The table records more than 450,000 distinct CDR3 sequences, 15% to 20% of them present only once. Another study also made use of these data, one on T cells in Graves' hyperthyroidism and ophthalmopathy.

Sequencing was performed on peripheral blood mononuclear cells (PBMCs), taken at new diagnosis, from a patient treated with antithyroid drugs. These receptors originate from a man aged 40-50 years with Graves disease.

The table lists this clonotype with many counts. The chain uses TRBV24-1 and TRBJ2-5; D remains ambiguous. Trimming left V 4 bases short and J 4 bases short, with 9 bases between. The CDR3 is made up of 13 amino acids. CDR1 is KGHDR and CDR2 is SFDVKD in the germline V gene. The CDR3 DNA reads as TGTGCCACCAGTGAGTCGGTTGGAGAGACCCAGTACTTC. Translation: CATSESVGETQYF.

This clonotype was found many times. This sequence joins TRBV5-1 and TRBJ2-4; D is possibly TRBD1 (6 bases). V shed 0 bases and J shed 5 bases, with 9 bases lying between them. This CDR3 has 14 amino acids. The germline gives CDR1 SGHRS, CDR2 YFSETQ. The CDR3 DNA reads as TGCGCCAGCAGCTTGGCCGAGGGGGAAAACATTCAGTACTTC. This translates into CASSLAEGENIQYF.

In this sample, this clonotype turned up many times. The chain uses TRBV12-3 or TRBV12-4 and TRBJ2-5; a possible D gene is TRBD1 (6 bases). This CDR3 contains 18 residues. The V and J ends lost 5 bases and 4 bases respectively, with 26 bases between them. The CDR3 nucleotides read TGTGCCAGCAGTCCCTACCTCTCCCCCTGGGGGCGAGTAGAGACCCAGTACTTC. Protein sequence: CASSPYLSPWGRVETQYF.

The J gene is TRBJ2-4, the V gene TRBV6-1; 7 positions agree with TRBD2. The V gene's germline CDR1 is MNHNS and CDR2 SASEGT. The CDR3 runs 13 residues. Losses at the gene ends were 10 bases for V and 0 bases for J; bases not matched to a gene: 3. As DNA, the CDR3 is TGTGCCACTAGCGGAGGAGCCAAAAACATTCAGTACTTC. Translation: CATSGGAKNIQYF.

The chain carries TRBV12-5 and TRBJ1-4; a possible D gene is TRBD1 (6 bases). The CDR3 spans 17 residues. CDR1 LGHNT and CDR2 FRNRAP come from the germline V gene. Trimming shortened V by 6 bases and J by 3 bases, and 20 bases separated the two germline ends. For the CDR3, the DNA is TGTGCTAGTGGGTCAAGCGGGGGGCTCGTGGCTAATGAAAAACTGTTTTTT. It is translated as CASGSSGGLVANEKLFF.

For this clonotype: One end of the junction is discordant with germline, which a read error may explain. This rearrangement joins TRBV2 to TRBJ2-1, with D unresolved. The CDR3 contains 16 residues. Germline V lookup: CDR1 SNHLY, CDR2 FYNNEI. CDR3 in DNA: TGTGCCAGCAGTCGTTTCGTTGGAAGCTCCTACATTGAGCAGTTCTTC. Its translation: CASSRFVGSSYIEQFF.

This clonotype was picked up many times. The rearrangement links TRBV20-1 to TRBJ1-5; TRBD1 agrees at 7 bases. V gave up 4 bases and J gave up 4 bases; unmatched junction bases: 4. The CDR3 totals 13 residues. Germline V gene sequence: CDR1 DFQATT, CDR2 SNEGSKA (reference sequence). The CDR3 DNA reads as TGCAGTGCTACGTCGACAGGGAATCAGCCCCAGCATTTT. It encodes CSATSTGNQPQHF.

The CDR3, as DNA: TGTGCCAGCGTAGGGTTAACCGGGGAGCTGTTTTTT. Translated, it gives CASVGLTGELFF. The genes are TRBV2 and TRBJ2-2, with D hard to call. Deletions cut 8 bases from V and 5 bases from J, with 9 bases between. Germline-derived CDR1 and CDR2 are SNHLY and FYNNEI. The CDR3 consists of 12 residues.

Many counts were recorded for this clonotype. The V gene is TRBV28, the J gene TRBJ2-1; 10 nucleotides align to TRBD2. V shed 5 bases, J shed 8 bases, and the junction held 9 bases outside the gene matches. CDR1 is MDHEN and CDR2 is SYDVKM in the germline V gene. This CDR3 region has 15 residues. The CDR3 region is CASSASGSGMDEQFF. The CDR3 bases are TGTGCCAGCAGTGCTAGCGGGAGCGGAATGGATGAGCAGTTCTTC.

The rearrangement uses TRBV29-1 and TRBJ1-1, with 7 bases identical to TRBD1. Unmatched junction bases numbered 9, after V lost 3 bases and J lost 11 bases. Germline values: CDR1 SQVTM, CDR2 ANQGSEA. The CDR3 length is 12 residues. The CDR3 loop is CSVDGTARVAFF. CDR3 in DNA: TGCAGCGTTGATGGGACAGCCCGAGTCGCTTTCTTT.

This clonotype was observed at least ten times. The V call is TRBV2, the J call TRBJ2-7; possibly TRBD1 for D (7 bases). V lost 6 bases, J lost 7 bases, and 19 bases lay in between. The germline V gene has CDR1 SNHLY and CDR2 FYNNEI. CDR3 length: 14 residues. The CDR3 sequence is CASRGTVPAGEQYF. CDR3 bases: TGTGCCAGCAGGGGGACAGTCCCGGCGGGGGAGCAGTACTTC.

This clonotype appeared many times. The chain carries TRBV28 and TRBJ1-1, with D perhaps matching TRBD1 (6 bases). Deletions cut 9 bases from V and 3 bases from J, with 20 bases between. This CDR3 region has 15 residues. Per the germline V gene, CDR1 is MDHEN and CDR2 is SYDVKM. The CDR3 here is CASLIVAGEDTEAFF. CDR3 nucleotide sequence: TGTGCCAGTCTAATTGTAGCAGGGGAGGACACTGAAGCTTTCTTT. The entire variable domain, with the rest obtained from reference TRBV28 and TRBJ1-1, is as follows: DVKVTQSSRYLVKRTGEKVFLECVQDMDHENMFWYRQDPGLGLRLIYFSYDVKMKEKGDIPEGYSVSREKKERFSLILESASTNQTSMYLCASLIVAGEDTEAFFGQGTRLTVV.

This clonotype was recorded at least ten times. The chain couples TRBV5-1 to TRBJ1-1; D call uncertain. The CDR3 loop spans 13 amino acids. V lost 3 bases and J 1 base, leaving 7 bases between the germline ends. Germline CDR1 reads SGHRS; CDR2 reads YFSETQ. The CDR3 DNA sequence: TGCGCCAGCAGCTCCTTACAGAACACTGAAGCTTTCTTT. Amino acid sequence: CASSSLQNTEAFF.

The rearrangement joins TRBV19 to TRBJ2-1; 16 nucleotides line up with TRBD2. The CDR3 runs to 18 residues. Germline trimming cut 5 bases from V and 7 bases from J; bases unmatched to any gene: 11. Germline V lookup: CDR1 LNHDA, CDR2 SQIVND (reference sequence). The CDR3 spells CASSPGLAGGPDRNEQFF. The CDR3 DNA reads TGTGCCAGTAGTCCGGGACTAGCGGGAGGGCCGGATCGTAATGAGCAGTTCTTC.

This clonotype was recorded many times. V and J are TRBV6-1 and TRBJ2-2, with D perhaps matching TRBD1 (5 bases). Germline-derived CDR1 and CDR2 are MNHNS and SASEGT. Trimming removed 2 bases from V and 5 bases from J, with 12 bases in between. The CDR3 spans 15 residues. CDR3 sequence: CASSESAGRTGELFF. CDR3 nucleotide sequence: TGTGCCAGCAGTGAAAGCGCAGGGCGGACCGGGGAGCTGTTTTTT.

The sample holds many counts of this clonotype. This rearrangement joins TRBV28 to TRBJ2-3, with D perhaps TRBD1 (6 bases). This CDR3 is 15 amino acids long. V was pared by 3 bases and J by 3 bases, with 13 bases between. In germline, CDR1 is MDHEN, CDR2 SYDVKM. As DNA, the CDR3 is TGTGCCAGCAGTTTTACCAGGGGTGGGACAGATACGCAGTATTTT. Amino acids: CASSFTRGGTDTQYF.

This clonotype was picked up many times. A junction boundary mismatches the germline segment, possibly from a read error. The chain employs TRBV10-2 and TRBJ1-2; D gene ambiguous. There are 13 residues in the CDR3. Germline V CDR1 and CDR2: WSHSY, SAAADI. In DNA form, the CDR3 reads TGCGCCAGCACTGAGACTGCCAACTATGGCTACACCTTC. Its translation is CASTETANYGYTF.

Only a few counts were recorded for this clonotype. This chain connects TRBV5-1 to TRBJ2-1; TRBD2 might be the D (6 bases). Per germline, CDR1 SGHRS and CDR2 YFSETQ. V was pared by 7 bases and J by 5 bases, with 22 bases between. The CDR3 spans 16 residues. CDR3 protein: CASQPWERAPNNEQFF. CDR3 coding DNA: TGCGCCAGCCAGCCCTGGGAGCGGGCCCCCAACAATGAGCAGTTCTTC.

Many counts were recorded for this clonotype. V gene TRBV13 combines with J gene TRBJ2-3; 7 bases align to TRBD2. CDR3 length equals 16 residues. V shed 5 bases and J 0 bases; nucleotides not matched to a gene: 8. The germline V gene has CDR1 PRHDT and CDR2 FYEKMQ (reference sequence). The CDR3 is CASSPTVRGSTDTQYF. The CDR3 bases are TGTGCCAGCAGCCCTACCGTGCGGGGGAGCACAGATACGCAGTATTTT.

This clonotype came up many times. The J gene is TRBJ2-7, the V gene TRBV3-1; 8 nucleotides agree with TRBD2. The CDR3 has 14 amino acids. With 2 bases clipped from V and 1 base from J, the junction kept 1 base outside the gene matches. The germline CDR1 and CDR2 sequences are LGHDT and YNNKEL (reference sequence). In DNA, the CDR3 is TGTGCCAGCAGCCAACTAGCGGGTTCCTACGAGCAGTACTTC. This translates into CASSQLAGSYEQYF.

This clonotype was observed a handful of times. This chain's CDR3 is CATLDRGRVGAFF. The CDR3 coding sequence is TGTGCCACCCTAGACAGGGGCCGTGTGGGAGCTTTCTTT. V and J are TRBV19 and TRBJ1-1; 8 bases map to TRBD1. The CDR3 is made up of 13 amino acids. CDR1 LNHDA and CDR2 SQIVND come from the germline V gene (reference sequence). Trimming cost V 10 bases and J 10 bases; bases outside gene matches: 14.

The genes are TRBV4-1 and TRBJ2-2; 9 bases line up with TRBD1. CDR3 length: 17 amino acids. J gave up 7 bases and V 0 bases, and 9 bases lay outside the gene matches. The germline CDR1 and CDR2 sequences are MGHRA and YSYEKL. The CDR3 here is CASSQDENRGLNGELFF. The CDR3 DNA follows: TGCGCCAGCAGCCAAGATGAAAACAGGGGGCTGAACGGGGAGCTGTTTTTT.

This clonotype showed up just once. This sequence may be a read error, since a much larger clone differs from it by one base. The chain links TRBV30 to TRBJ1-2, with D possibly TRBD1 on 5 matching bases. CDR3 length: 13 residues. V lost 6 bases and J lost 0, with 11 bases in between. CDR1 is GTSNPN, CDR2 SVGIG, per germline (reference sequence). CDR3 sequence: CACSREANYGYTF. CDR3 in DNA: TGTGCCTGTAGCAGGGAAGCTAACTATGGCTACACCTTC.

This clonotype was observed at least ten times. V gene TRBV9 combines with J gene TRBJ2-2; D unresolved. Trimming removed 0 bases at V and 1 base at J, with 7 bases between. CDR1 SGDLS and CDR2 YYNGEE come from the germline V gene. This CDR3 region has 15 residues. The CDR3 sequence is CASSVGMENTGELFF. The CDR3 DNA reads TGTGCCAGCAGCGTAGGAATGGAGAACACCGGGGAGCTGTTTTTT.

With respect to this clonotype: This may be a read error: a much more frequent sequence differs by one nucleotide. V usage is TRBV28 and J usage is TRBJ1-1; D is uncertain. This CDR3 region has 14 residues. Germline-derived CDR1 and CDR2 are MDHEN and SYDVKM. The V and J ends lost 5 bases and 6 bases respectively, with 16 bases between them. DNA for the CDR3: TGTGCCAGCAGTATGAGGAACGGGGTGGCTGAAGCTTTCTTT. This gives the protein CASSMRNGVAEAFF.

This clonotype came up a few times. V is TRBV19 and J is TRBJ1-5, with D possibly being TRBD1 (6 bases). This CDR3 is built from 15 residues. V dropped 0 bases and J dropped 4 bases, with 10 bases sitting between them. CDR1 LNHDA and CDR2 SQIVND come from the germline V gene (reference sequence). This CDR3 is CASSIDDRLNQPQHF. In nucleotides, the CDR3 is TGTGCCAGTAGTATAGACGACAGGTTGAATCAGCCCCAGCATTTT. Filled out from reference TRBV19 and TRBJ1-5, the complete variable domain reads DGGITQSPKYLFRKEGQNVTLSCEQNLNHDAMYWYRQDPGQGLRLIYYSQIVNDFQKGDIAEGYSVSREKKESFPLTVTSAQKNPTAFYLCASSIDDRLNQPQHFGDGTRLSIL.

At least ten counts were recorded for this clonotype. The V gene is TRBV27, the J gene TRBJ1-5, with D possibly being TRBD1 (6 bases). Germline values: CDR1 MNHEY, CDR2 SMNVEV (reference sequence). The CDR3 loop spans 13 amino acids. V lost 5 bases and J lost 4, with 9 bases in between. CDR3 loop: CASSNTGNQPQHF. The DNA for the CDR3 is TGTGCCAGCAGTAACACAGGGAATCAGCCCCAGCATTTT.

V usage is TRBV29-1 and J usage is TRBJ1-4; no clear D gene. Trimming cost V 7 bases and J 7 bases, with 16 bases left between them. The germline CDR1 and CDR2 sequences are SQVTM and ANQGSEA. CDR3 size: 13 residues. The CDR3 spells CSGAVTPREKLFF. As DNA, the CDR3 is TGCAGCGGTGCCGTTACACCCCGTGAAAAACTGTTTTTT.